The 10 T cell receptor beta chains reported below all come from one sample, sequenced in a study of T cell repertoires in cytomegalovirus infection. TCRdb recomputed calls from the reads with MiXCR, one row per CDR3 protein. The repertoire holds 290,000 or so distinct CDR3 sequences, with around 25% as singletons. The sample comprised PBMCs. The origin of the receptors is a human donor in good health (CMV status not recorded). Some clones in this sample may be carry-over from other donors' samples.

The chain links TRBV19 to TRBJ1-5, with a possible D match to TRBD1 (5 bases). Between the trimmed V and J ends, which lost 7 bases and 2 bases, there was a span of 18 bases. CDR3 length equals 16 residues. The germline CDR1 and CDR2 sequences are LNHDA and SQIVND (reference sequence). CDR3 nucleotides: TGTGCCAGTACCCTCGGGGGATCTTTGGGCAATCAGCCCCAGCATTTT. Protein: CASTLGGSLGNQPQHF.

This clonotype showed up just once. The V gene is TRBV5-4, the J gene TRBJ2-7; D may match TRBD1 or TRBD2 (6 bases each). The CDR3 length is 15 residues. Germline assignment: CDR1 SGHNT and CDR2 YYREEE (reference sequence). The V gene lost 3 bases and the J gene lost 3 bases, with 16 bases spanning the gap. The CDR3 DNA reads TGTGCCAGCAGCTCCCGACAGGAGGGGCTCTACGAGCAGTACTTC. Protein sequence: CASSSRQEGLYEQYF.

J is TRBJ1-2 and V is TRBV28; 9 positions match TRBD1. The CDR3 consists of 15 residues. After removal of 4 bases from V and 4 bases from J, the junction contained 7 bases not matched to a gene. From germline, CDR1 is MDHEN and CDR2 SYDVKM. CDR3 bases: TGTGCCAGCAGTTGGGGGACAGGGTGGACCTATGGCTACACCTTC. Its protein product is CASSWGTGWTYGYTF.

The sample holds a few counts of this clonotype. The chain has TRBV12-3 or TRBV12-4 and TRBJ1-2; no reliable D call. The V and J ends lost 3 bases and 8 bases respectively, with 19 bases between them. This CDR3 contains 15 residues. The CDR3 nucleotides read TGTGCCAGCAGTTTGATTCAACCGCGGTTGGGAGGCTACACCTTC. This encodes CASSLIQPRLGGYTF.

The table lists this clonotype with many counts. The rearrangement links TRBV7-2 to TRBJ2-1; no clear D. Germline V gene sequence: CDR1 SGHTA, CDR2 FQGNSA. Trimming took 1 base from V and 3 from J, leaving 10 bases between them. There are 15 residues in the CDR3. The CDR3 reads CASSLEVQDYNEQFF. In nucleotides, the CDR3 is TGTGCCAGCAGCTTAGAGGTCCAGGACTACAATGAGCAGTTCTTC.

CDR3 sequence (DNA): TGTGCCTGGAGTGTATGGGACGGCGGGGAAAAACTGTTTTTT. This encodes CAWSVWDGGEKLFF. The V call is TRBV30, the J call TRBJ1-4; tentatively, D is TRBD1 (5 bases). CDR3 length equals 14 residues. CDR1 and CDR2 from the germline V gene are GTSNPN and SVGIG (reference sequence). V was pared by 0 bases and J by 8 bases, with 13 bases between. The full variable domain, rest sourced from reference TRBV30 and TRBJ1-4, is SQTIHQWPATLVQPVGSPLSLECTVEGTSNPNLYWYRQAAGRGLQLLFYSVGIGQISSEVPQNLSASRPQDRQFILSSKKLLLSDSGFYLCAWSVWDGGEKLFFGSGTQLSVL.

This chain uses TRBV29-1 with TRBJ1-1; maybe TRBD1 (5 bases). The CDR3 consists of 13 residues. The germline V gene encodes CDR1 SQVTM and CDR2 ANQGSEA. V lost 0 bases and J 9 bases, leaving 14 bases between the germline ends. The CDR3 coding sequence is TGCAGCGTTGAAGAAATTCCAGGGCGCCAAGCTTTCTTT. This codes for CSVEEIPGRQAFF.

The gene calls are TRBV28 and TRBJ1-2; 7 bases align to TRBD1. Per the germline V gene, CDR1 is MDHEN and CDR2 is SYDVKM. The ends lost 5 bases at V and 5 bases at J; junction bases unmatched: 5. The CDR3 is made up of 13 amino acids. CDR3 nucleotides: TGTGCCAGCAGTCCGACAGGGCTTTATGGCTACACCTTC. Translation: CASSPTGLYGYTF.

This clonotype was counted between two and nine times. This sequence joins TRBV28 and TRBJ1-1, with D maybe TRBD1 (5 bases). The germline V gene has CDR1 MDHEN and CDR2 SYDVKM. Trimming stripped 5 bases from V and 0 bases from J, with 10 bases between. The CDR3 runs to 14 residues. The CDR3: CASSAGYMNTEAFF. CDR3 DNA sequence: TGTGCCAGCAGTGCAGGGTATATGAACACTGAAGCTTTCTTT.

This chain joins TRBV28 and TRBJ1-5, with 9 positions matching TRBD1. CDR1 MDHEN and CDR2 SYDVKM come from the germline V gene. The CDR3 has 15 residues. Trimming cost V 10 bases and J 9 bases; bases outside gene matches: 16. Here the CDR3 reads CATLLPGTGYRPQHF. Written as DNA, the CDR3 is TGTGCCACCCTGCTGCCCGGGACAGGGTATCGGCCCCAGCATTTT.